A single sample is the source of the 14 T cell receptor beta chains below, sequenced in a study of beta chain features in type 1 diabetes. Expressed TCRB transcripts were sequenced after all isolated RNA was converted to cDNA. The table came from immunoSEQ multiplex PCR; TCRdb's copy has only in-frame clones and leaves some out. The sample has hundreds of thousands of clones, 8% seen once; the top ten hold roughly 0.44%. Sequenced: central memory CD4+ T cells from blood. The receptors originated from a woman aged 18 to 35 in good health.

The chain has TRBV28 and TRBJ2-1, with 8 positions matching TRBD2. The CDR3 is made up of 15 amino acids. In germline, CDR1 is MDHEN, CDR2 SYDVKM. The V gene end was trimmed by 10 bases and the J gene end by 3 bases; junction bases not matched to a gene: 11. The CDR3 nucleotides read TGTGCCACCCGAAGCGGGAGAATCAGCTACAATGAGCAGTTCTTC. Its protein is CATRSGRISYNEQFF.

The V gene is TRBV5-1, the J gene TRBJ1-5, with 11 bases fitting TRBD1. Looked up from germline, CDR1 is SGHRS and CDR2 is YFSETQ. The CDR3 covers 14 residues. V gave up 4 bases and J gave up 7 bases; unmatched junction bases: 4. The CDR3 DNA sequence: TGCGCCAGCAGCGAGGGACAGGGGGGCCAGCCCCAGCATTTT. Translated, it gives CASSEGQGGQPQHF.

The gene calls are TRBV25-1 and TRBJ2-7, with 7 bases identical to TRBD2. CDR1 is MGHDK and CDR2 is SYGVNS in the germline V gene. V lost 2 bases to trimming and J lost 9 bases; unmatched junction nucleotides: 7. This CDR3 is 13 amino acids long. The CDR3 DNA reads as TGTGCCAGCAGTGAAGGTCCGGGGACTACGCAGTACTTC. Its protein is CASSEGPGTTQYF.

The rearrangement uses TRBV6-6 and TRBJ2-1, with TRBD1 matching over 7 bases. Germline V gene data show CDR1 as MNHNY and CDR2 as SVGAGI (reference sequence). The CDR3 is 14 residues long. V was clipped by 10 bases and J by 3 bases; unmatched bases: 9. CDR3 amino acids: CATTGTEVYNEQFF. The CDR3 bases are TGTGCCACGACCGGGACAGAAGTCTACAATGAGCAGTTCTTC.

The chain recombines TRBV23-1 with TRBJ2-5, with D maybe TRBD2 (6 bases). TRBV23-1 counts as an open reading frame of uncertain function. V lost 9 bases, J lost 2 bases, and 16 bases lay in between. CDR3 length: 14 residues. The chain's CDR3 is CARVIMGLQETQYF. CDR3 sequence (DNA): TGCGCCAGAGTAATAATGGGACTTCAAGAGACCCAGTACTTC.

The V gene is TRBV11-1, the J gene TRBJ1-3; D may be TRBD1 (5 bases). The CDR3 covers 14 residues. V dropped 5 bases and J dropped 2 bases, with 10 bases sitting between them. Germline loops: CDR1 SGHAT, CDR2 FQDESV (reference sequence). CDR3 sequence (DNA): TGTGCCAGCAGCCTTCAGGGTGCTGGAAACACCATATATTTT. Protein: CASSLQGAGNTIYF.

The chain carries TRBV10-3 and TRBJ1-4; D gene uncertain. Trimming took off 10 bases at V and 8 bases at J, with 17 bases between the two ends. Germline values: CDR1 ENHRY, CDR2 SYGVKD. The CDR3 extends over 13 amino acids. For the CDR3, the DNA is TGTGCCACTAGGCCCGGAAGAGAGGAAAAACTGTTTTTT. This sequence encodes CATRPGREEKLFF.

The genes are TRBV5-1 and TRBJ1-1; 10 nucleotides match TRBD1. CDR3 size: 17 residues. Trimming took 0 bases from V and 4 from J; bases not matched to a gene: 9. Germline V gene sequence: CDR1 SGHRS, CDR2 YFSETQ. CDR3 residues: CASSLGGTGASGTEAFF. CDR3 in DNA: TGCGCCAGCAGCTTGGGTGGGACAGGGGCGAGCGGCACTGAAGCTTTCTTT.

This clone was detected ten times or more. The V gene is TRBV19, the J gene TRBJ2-1; D uncertain. Trimming removed 0 bases at V and 0 bases at J, with 12 bases between. This CDR3 has 17 residues. Germline CDR1 and CDR2: LNHDA and SQIVND (reference sequence). Here the CDR3 reads CASSIDQVLSSYNEQFF. As DNA, the CDR3 is TGTGCCAGTAGTATAGATCAAGTACTGAGCTCCTACAATGAGCAGTTCTTC.

The gene calls are TRBV4-3 and TRBJ2-1; perhaps TRBD1 as D (5 bases). The CDR3 covers 15 residues. The germline CDR1 and CDR2 sequences are LGHNA and YSLEER. Trimming shortened V by 1 base and J by 4 bases, and 11 bases separated the two germline ends. CDR3 bases: TGCGCCAGCAGCCAAGGCGCAGGGAATTACAATGAGCAGTTCTTC. Protein product: CASSQGAGNYNEQFF.

This clone appeared a few times. This sample also contains other DNA sequences that code for the same CDR3. The rearrangement links TRBV5-1 to TRBJ2-3, with D perhaps TRBD1 (6 bases). CDR3 length: 16 residues. The V gene lost 4 bases and the J gene lost 0 bases, with 15 bases spanning the gap. Germline V gives CDR1 SGHRS, CDR2 YFSETQ. The CDR3 nucleotides read TGCGCCAGCAGCCCACTGCCGGGACAAAGCACAGATACGCAGTATTTT. Translation gives CASSPLPGQSTDTQYF.

The V and J genes are TRBV21-1 and TRBJ2-7; TRBD1 is taken as the D call from the table, unchecked against the DNA. TRBV21-1 is termed a pseudogene. This CDR3 is built from 16 residues. CDR3 sequence: CASSKGAQGTLYEQYF. CDR3 sequence (DNA): TGTGCCAGCAGCAAAGGAGCGCAGGGGACCCTATACGAGCAGTACTTC.

This clone was seen a handful of times. The chain couples TRBV15 to TRBJ1-5; D is undetermined. Germline V gene sequence: CDR1 LNHNV, CDR2 YYDKDF (reference sequence). The CDR3 extends over 14 amino acids. V was clipped by 1 base and J by 4 bases, with 8 bases between them. CDR3 nucleotides: TGTGCCACCAGCAGAGTTCAGGTTAATCAGCCCCAGCATTTT. Protein: CATSRVQVNQPQHF.

The sample holds a few counts of this clone. The rearrangement uses TRBV23-1 and TRBJ2-1; 11 bases agree with TRBD2. TRBV23-1 is known as an ORF, though its function is uncertain. Trimming removed 2 bases from V and 8 bases from J; junction bases left unmatched: 5. The CDR3 totals 15 residues. In DNA form, the CDR3 reads TGCGCCAGCAGTCAAACTAGCGGGAGTTCGGATGAGCAGTTCTTC. This encodes CASSQTSGSSDEQFF.